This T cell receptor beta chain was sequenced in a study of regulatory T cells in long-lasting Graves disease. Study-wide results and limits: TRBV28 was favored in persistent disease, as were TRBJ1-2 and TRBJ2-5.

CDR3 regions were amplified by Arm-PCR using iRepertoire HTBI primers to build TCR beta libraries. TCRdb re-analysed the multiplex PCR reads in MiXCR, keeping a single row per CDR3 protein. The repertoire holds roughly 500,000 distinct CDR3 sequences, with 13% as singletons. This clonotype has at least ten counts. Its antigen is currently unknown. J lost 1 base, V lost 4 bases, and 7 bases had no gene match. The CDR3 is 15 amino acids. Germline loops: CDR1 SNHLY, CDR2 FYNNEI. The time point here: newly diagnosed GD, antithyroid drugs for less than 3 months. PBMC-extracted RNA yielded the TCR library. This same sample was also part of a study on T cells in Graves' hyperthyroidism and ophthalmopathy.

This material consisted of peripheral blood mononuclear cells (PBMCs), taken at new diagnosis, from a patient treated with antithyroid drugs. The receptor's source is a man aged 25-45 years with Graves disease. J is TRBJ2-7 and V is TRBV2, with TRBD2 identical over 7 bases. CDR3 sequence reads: CASSGGGRISYEQYF. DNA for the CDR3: TGTGCCAGCAGTGGAGGCGGGAGAATATCCTACGAGCAGTACTTC.